The 2 T cell receptor beta chains below come from one sample, sequenced in a study of blood T cell repertoires in COVID-19. Generated by immunoSEQ multiplex PCR, the TCRdb table keeps only in-frame clones and is missing some. Of about 190,000 clones in the sample, around 82% were seen once. The specimen sequenced was peripheral blood. The receptors shown here come from a middle-aged man with active or convalescent COVID-19.

A single count supports this clone. In nucleotides, the CDR3 is TGTGCCAGCAGCTACCTACAGGGGGCCTCAACTAATGAAAAACTGTTTTTT. Protein product: CASSYLQGASTNEKLFF. The chain recombines TRBV7-9 with TRBJ1-4; TRBD1 agrees at 9 bases. The CDR3 is 17 amino acids. The germline V gene encodes CDR1 SEHNR and CDR2 FQNEAQ (reference sequence). V gave up 4 bases and J gave up 0 bases; unmatched junction bases: 6.

J is TRBJ1-5 and V is TRBV7-8; 7 bases match TRBD1. Germline CDR1 and CDR2: SGHVS and FQNEAQ. After removal of 4 bases from V and 11 bases from J, the junction contained 11 bases not matched to a gene. This CDR3 contains 14 residues. CDR3 in amino acids: CASSSTGSNNAQHF. CDR3 bases: TGTGCCAGCAGCTCGACAGGGTCGAACAACGCCCAGCATTTT.